Detailed here is one T cell receptor (beta chain). This clonotype was seen only once. The target of this receptor is not known. One base away there is no much larger clone; base qualities are not given. Support from one read is weak. The sequencer was an Illumina HiSeq 2500. Quantitative 5'-RACE with molecular barcodes was used to prepare TCR beta libraries. Under the source paper's analysis protocol: To identify disease-linked TCR variants, a new computational method was used, one built on a probabilistic model of VDJ rearrangement. TCRdb cleaned the public reads at Q25 with fastp, built clones with MiXCR and kept in-frame beta chains. Every entry covers one CDR3 protein and lists the most common genes and DNA from its rows. These V and J calls originate from TCRdb's pipeline instead of the authors' own analysis. The sample table contains about 150,000 distinct CDR3 sequences; only one count was recorded for around a third of them. Over 5.5% of the sample comes from the top ten.

This sample was taken from a study of CD8 T cells in ankylosing spondylitis (dated by TCRdb to about 2017). Turning to the overall study: The study set out to find disease-linked TCR variants by profiling T cell receptor beta repertoires in ankylosing spondylitis patients and healthy donors. Peripheral blood samples were taken, and synovial fluid was additionally collected from ankylosing spondylitis patients. The full study cohort was made up of under 30 ankylosing spondylitis patients and 108 healthy donors. General conclusions and limits of the study: The disease-linked clones were reported to be significantly enriched in matched synovial fluid samples from ankylosing spondylitis patients. Some of the motif variants had been reported before in the synovial fluid and blood of reactive arthritis patients, a finding that suggests common disease-initiation mechanisms. A TCR beta motif made up of several highly homologous amino acid variants appeared to be characteristic of blood from ankylosing spondylitis patients. The disease-linked clones had a CD8+ phenotype and were found at relatively low frequencies in peripheral blood.

The V end gives up 6 bases and the J end 5 bases, leaving 9 bases in the junction not matched to a gene. The cysteine opens and the phenylalanine closes a CDR3 of 15 amino acids. Here the CDR3 DNA is all that survives: 45 bases in frame from base 1. The germline V gene yields SNHLY for CDR1 and FYNNEI for CDR2. Synovial fluid samples were paired with blood samples taken from the same ankylosing spondylitis patients. Material: synovial fluid, either unsorted or a sorted T cell fraction (not recorded which). This chain joins TRBV2 to TRBJ2-7; TRBD1 matches 11 bases in the middle. This TCR was sampled from a male donor with ankylosing spondylitis. The CDR3 loop reads CASSPDRGRLNEQYF. The DNA sequence is as follows: TGTGCCAGCAGCCCGGACAGGGGGCGGTTAAACGAGCAGTACTTC.